This entry concerns a single TCR beta chain. Its antigen is undetermined. The CDR3 spans 15 residues. From germline, CDR1 is SGHDN and CDR2 FVKESK. V lost 4 bases and J 6 bases, leaving 17 bases between the germline ends. Vbeta (60) and Jbeta (13) primers were used in the PCR. Clones were sequenced by immunoSEQ multiplex PCR, and TCRdb holds only the in-frame ones, with some missing. The repertoire holds some 120,000 clones, with 55% to 75% as singletons. This record comes from a study of cytomegalovirus exposure and HLA in healthy donors. As for the study in general: A data release that came early held tens of millions of unique TCRs from HLA-typed donors.

Study-wide results and caveats: Listed as cytomegalovirus-associated were 150 or so TCR beta chains. TCR sequences were mostly rare, though some public TCRs occurred in many donors.

The receptor comes from a young man in good health and CMV-seropositive. The chain combines TRBV14 with TRBJ2-3; possibly TRBD2 for D (5 bases). What was sequenced was PBMCs. CDR3 residues: CASSPRASNWDTQYF. In DNA, the CDR3 is TGTGCCAGCAGCCCGCGGGCCTCCAATTGGGATACGCAGTATTTT. Full variable domain (missing parts from reference TRBV14 and TRBJ2-3): EAGVTQFPSHSVIEKGQTVTLRCDPISGHDNLYWYRRVMGKEIKFLLHFVKESKQDESGMPNNRFLAERTGGTYSTLKVQPAELEDSGVYFCASSPRASNWDTQYFGPGTRLTVL.